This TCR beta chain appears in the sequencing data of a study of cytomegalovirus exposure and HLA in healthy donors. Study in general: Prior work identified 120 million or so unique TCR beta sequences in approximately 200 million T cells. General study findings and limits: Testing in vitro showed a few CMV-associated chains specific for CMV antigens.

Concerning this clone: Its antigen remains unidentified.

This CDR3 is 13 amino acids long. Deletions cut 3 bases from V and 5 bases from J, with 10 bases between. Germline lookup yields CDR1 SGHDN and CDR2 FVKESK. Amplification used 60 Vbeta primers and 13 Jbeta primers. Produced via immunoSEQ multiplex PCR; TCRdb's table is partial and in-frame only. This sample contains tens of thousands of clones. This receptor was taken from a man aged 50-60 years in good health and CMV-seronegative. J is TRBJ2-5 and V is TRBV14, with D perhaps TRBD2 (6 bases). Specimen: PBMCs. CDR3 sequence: CASSHDRGETQYF. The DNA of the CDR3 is TGTGCCAGCAGCCACGATCGGGGGGAGACCCAGTACTTC.